These T cell receptor beta chains were read from a single sample in a study of blood T cell repertoires in COVID-19. Data came from immunoSEQ multiplex PCR; TCRdb stores just in-frame clones and leaves some out. Of about 79,000 clones listed, about 90% are singletons. Sequenced: peripheral blood. The source is a man aged 45 to 65 with active COVID-19. CDR3s include the opening cysteine and the closing phenylalanine or tryptophan. Not every row has a clone size; where given, it reads once, few, many or a size class.

v_call clone_size cdr3_aa
TRBV29-1 NA CSVDPRGSNYGYTF
TRBV7-8 once CASSLTTRGEQYF
TRBV11-2 NA CASSVLAGELNEQFF
TRBV6-5 once CASSGQGSYEQYF
TRBV6-5 NA CASSYVQSHEQFF
TRBV19 NA CASSIRFGTGGFHEQYF
TRBV6-5 NA CASSPDRGLGYTF
TRBV19 NA CASSLLAGVDEQFF
TRBV4-1 NA CASSQVQTWANEKLFF
TRBV3-1/TRBV3-2 NA CASSQPGLTDEQYF
TRBV27 NA CASSSSSFGISYEQYF
TRBV9 NA CASSVGASGSGGETQYF
TRBV10-3 NA CAMRTSGTSYNEQFF
TRBV27 NA CASSSGTGGLYEQYF
TRBV28 NA CASSPPTAMNTEAFF
TRBV10-3 NA CAISESTRTGELFF
TRBV28 NA CASSVRGHPPYEQYF
TRBV2 NA CASSRTGYNSGANVLTF
TRBV7-6 NA CASSLAASRGAAYEQYF
TRBV5-5 NA CASSLARVNTEAFF
TRBV5-1 NA CASSFQGPETQYF
TRBV28 NA CASSGPGQSINWFYEQYF
TRBV4-1 NA CASSPGGRGPSEAFF
TRBV28 few CASSLDPSHNEQFF
TRBV4-1 NA CASSPPVATPHEQFF
TRBV6-2/TRBV6-3 NA CASSQPGSGSLAGTQYF
TRBV28 few CATSGAFSSYNSPLHF
TRBV11-1 NA CASSPDRLPSYEQYF